The clone carrying this T cell receptor (beta chain) is a singleton in its sample. Germline and junction disagree at one end, which may indicate a read error. This entry comes from a study of blood T cell repertoires in COVID-19. Study-level background: COVID-19 samples, acute and convalescent, were from the United States, Italy and Spain. In each case, the material was cDNA or gDNA derived from T cells, B-cell-depleted T cells, or PBMCs.

CDR3 length: 16 residues. Germline V lookup: CDR1 SSHAT, CDR2 FNYEAQ (reference sequence). Under the authors' procedure: Estimates of nucleated cell counts were drawn from the amplification of reference gene primers. The table came from immunoSEQ multiplex PCR; TCRdb's copy has only in-frame clones and leaves some out. Clone size and V and J calls were adopted from that table, with D and trimming inferred from the DNA. The profile shows roughly 190,000 clones, 80% to 90% of them singletons. The receptor was isolated from a man in his thirties or forties with active or convalescent COVID-19. V gene TRBV7-7 combines with J gene TRBJ2-1; D gene unclear. Sequencing was performed on peripheral blood. CDR3 residues: CASSPGSGLKQNEQFF. CDR3 sequence (DNA): TGTGCTAGCAGCCCAGGTTCTGGGCTGAAGCAGAATGAGCAGTTCTTC.